The rows below give T cell receptor beta chains drawn from one sample of a study of control samples from healthy donors and cancer patients. Only in-frame clones appear in the TCRdb table, and some are missing; sequencing was by immunoSEQ multiplex PCR. The table includes 150,000 to 190,000 clones, over 85% detected once. The sequenced sample consisted of blood. The receptors originated from a middle-aged man in good health. Both conserved end residues are part of each CDR3. Each record gives: D gene, J gene, clone size, V gene, CDR3 DNA, CDR3 protein. A D gene is named only where the DNA matches it firmly. Some rows have no size entry. The others give once, few or many, or a class for an expanded clone.

NA | TRBJ2-1 | NA | TRBV5-1 | TGCGCCAGCAGCCTCGACTCCTACAATGAGCAGTTCTTC | CASSLDSYNEQFF
NA | TRBJ1-1 | NA | TRBV29-1 | TGCAGCGTTGTAAGGACAGAAGCTTTCTTT | CSVVRTEAFF
NA | TRBJ1-1 | NA | TRBV2 | TGTGCCAGCAGTGACCCTGGCAGGGTAAAGGTAGAAGCTTTCTTT | CASSDPGRVKVEAFF
NA | TRBJ1-2 | once | TRBV28 | TGTGCCAGCAGTTCCTCTAGGGGCTACACCTTC | CASSSSRGYTF
NA | TRBJ2-7 | NA | TRBV4-1 | TGCGCCAGCAGCCATCCGGCCTTGGGGATCTACGAGCAGTACTTC | CASSHPALGIYEQYF
NA | TRBJ1-2 | NA | TRBV10-1 | TGCGCCAAAGGGGTGGAGCAGGGTCACTATGGCTACACCTTC | CAKGVEQGHYGYTF
NA | TRBJ1-5 | NA | TRBV27 | TGTGCCAGCAGTTTATGGGCAGGGGGCAATCAGCCCCAGCATTTT | CASSLWAGGNQPQHF
TRBD2 | TRBJ2-3 | few | TRBV5-1 | TGCGCCAGCAGCCTTGGACTAGCGGGAGGGGAAGATACGCAGTATTTT | CASSLGLAGGEDTQYF
TRBD1 | TRBJ2-7 | NA | TRBV5-1 | TGCGCCAGCAGCTTAGAACGGGTCAGGGGGCGAGGCGAGCAGTACTTC | CASSLERVRGRGEQYF
NA | TRBJ1-5 | NA | TRBV29-1 | TGCAGCGTTGAGGTCCAGGAAAATCAGCCCCAGCATTTT | CSVEVQENQPQHF
TRBD1 | TRBJ2-7 | few | TRBV3-1/TRBV3-2 | TGTGCCAGCAGCCAGGAGACAGGGGCCTACGAGCAGTACTTC | CASSQETGAYEQYF